Presented here are 26 T cell receptor beta chains from one specimen sequenced in a study of identical twins. MiXCR was run by TCRdb on the 5' RACE reads, yielding one entry per CDR3 protein. The sample contains just under 650,000 distinct CDR3 sequences, about 7% of which appear only once. The same data also contributed to another study, on yellow fever vaccine responses in identical twins.

The sample consisted of PBMCs. These receptors came from a woman between 18 and 29 years old in good health.

The J gene is TRBJ2-6, the V gene TRBV6-2 or TRBV6-3, with D uncertain. Trimming stripped 3 bases from V and 0 bases from J, with 24 bases between. The length of the CDR3 is 21 residues. In germline, CDR1 is MNHEY, CDR2 SVGEGT. CDR3 protein: CASSYRFGVETITSGANVLTF. CDR3 bases: TGTGCCAGCAGTTATCGATTTGGGGTCGAAACTATAACCTCTGGGGCCAACGTCCTGACTTTC.

Only a few counts were recorded for this clonotype. J is TRBJ2-2 and V is TRBV12-3 or TRBV12-4; 13 bases are shared with TRBD2. This CDR3 is built from 16 residues. The junction had 8 bases not matched to a gene; V was cut back by 7 bases and J by 6 bases. CDR3 DNA: TGTGCCAGCACCAGACTAGCGGGGGGCCGTCCCGGGGAGCTGTTTTTT. This sequence encodes CASTRLAGGRPGELFF.

This clonotype was picked up many times. The V call is TRBV4-2, the J call TRBJ2-1, with 11 bases identical to TRBD2. CDR1 and CDR2 from the germline V gene are LGHNA and YNFKEQ. Losses at the gene ends were 0 bases for V and 5 bases for J; bases not matched to a gene: 3. The length of the CDR3 is 16 residues. CDR3 in amino acids: CASSQDGTSGNNEQFF. The CDR3 bases are TGTGCCAGCAGCCAAGACGGGACTAGCGGTAACAATGAGCAGTTCTTC.

This chain connects TRBV5-1 to TRBJ2-7; no reliable D call. Trimming removed 0 bases at V and 3 bases at J, with 10 bases between. The CDR3 spans 14 residues. Germline V gives CDR1 SGHRS, CDR2 YFSETQ. This chain's CDR3 is CASSLAFSGYEQYF. The CDR3 DNA reads as TGCGCCAGCAGCTTGGCGTTTTCGGGCTACGAGCAGTACTTC.

This clonotype was observed a few times. The chain employs TRBV7-2 and TRBJ2-2, with D possibly TRBD1 on 6 matching bases. The ends were cut back, 5 bases at V and 0 bases at J, with 10 bases in the middle. CDR1 is SGHTA and CDR2 is FQGNSA in the germline V gene. The CDR3 loop spans 15 amino acids. The CDR3 spells CASSGQPPNTGELFF. The CDR3 region has the DNA TGTGCCAGCAGCGGACAGCCTCCGAACACCGGGGAGCTGTTTTTT.

The genes are TRBV3-1 and TRBJ2-5, with 8 bases aligning to TRBD2. The V and J ends lost 1 base and 1 base, in that order; junction bases with no gene match: 5. The CDR3 sequence is 16 residues long. Germline assignment: CDR1 LGHDT and CDR2 YNNKEL (reference sequence). CDR3 in amino acids: CASSQVALAVQETQYF. The CDR3 coding sequence is TGTGCCAGCAGCCAAGTTGCACTAGCGGTCCAAGAGACCCAGTACTTC.

The CDR3 sequence is CASSQPPGQANTEAFF. In DNA form, the CDR3 reads TGTGCCAGCAGCCAACCCCCCGGACAGGCGAACACTGAAGCTTTCTTT. This chain connects TRBV4-2 to TRBJ1-1; TRBD1 matches 7 bases. Trimming removed 2 bases from V and 1 base from J; junction bases left unmatched: 7. Germline V gene lookup returns CDR1 LGHNA and CDR2 YNFKEQ. There are 16 residues in the CDR3.

This clonotype was recorded many times. The rearrangement links TRBV4-1 to TRBJ1-1, with TRBD1 matching over 10 bases. Germline V gene lookup returns CDR1 MGHRA and CDR2 YSYEKL. Unmatched junction bases numbered 2, after V lost 0 bases and J lost 4 bases. This CDR3 has 15 amino acids. The CDR3 nucleotides read TGCGCCAGCAGCCAAGAGGGACAGGGGTTCACTGAAGCTTTCTTT. It is translated as CASSQEGQGFTEAFF.

This clonotype was seen a handful of times. The chain has TRBV6-5 and TRBJ2-3, with 10 bases fitting TRBD2. The CDR3 spans 15 residues. Per the germline V gene, CDR1 is MNHEY and CDR2 is SVGAGI. The trim removed 2 bases at V and 4 bases at J, leaving 3 bases unmatched. CDR3 loop: CASSYPGTSADTQYF. CDR3 DNA: TGTGCCAGCAGTTACCCCGGGACTAGCGCAGATACGCAGTATTTT.

At least ten counts were recorded for this clonotype. The gene calls are TRBV2 and TRBJ1-2; the match to TRBD1 covers 7 bases. Trimming removed 6 bases from V and 2 bases from J; junction bases left unmatched: 9. The CDR3 spans 15 residues. Germline V lookup: CDR1 SNHLY, CDR2 FYNNEI. CDR3 protein: CASRAGTAANYGYTF. The CDR3 DNA sequence: TGTGCCAGCAGGGCCGGGACAGCAGCAAACTATGGCTACACCTTC.

This clonotype has more than one count but fewer than ten. The J gene is TRBJ2-2, the V gene TRBV12-3 or TRBV12-4, with 9 bases identical to TRBD1. There are 16 residues in the CDR3. V was clipped by 5 bases and J by 7 bases; unmatched bases: 11. This chain's CDR3 is CASSLRQGERYGELFF. As DNA, the CDR3 is TGTGCCAGCAGTCTAAGACAGGGGGAAAGATACGGGGAGCTGTTTTTT.

The gene calls are TRBV2 and TRBJ2-7; 9 nucleotides line up with TRBD1. The germline CDR1 and CDR2 sequences are SNHLY and FYNNEI. This CDR3 is built from 13 residues. Losses at the gene ends were 6 bases for V and 3 bases for J; bases not matched to a gene: 3. CDR3 region: CASSRTGDYEQYV. CDR3 sequence (DNA): TGTGCCAGCAGCCGGACAGGGGACTACGAGCAGTACGTC.

The chain links TRBV18 to TRBJ1-4; TRBD1 matches 8 bases. The CDR3 has 14 residues. The V gene's germline CDR1 is KGHSH and CDR2 LQKENI. V was clipped by 6 bases and J by 8 bases; unmatched bases: 8. The CDR3 region has the DNA TGTGCCAGCTCGGACAGGGCTGGTCAAGAAAAACTGTTTTTT. Translated: CASSDRAGQEKLFF.

V gene TRBV25-1 combines with J gene TRBJ2-7; 10 positions agree with TRBD2. V dropped 2 bases and J dropped 5; count of bases not matched to a gene: 6. The germline V gene has CDR1 MGHDK and CDR2 SYGVNS. The CDR3 spans 15 residues. The CDR3 loop is CASSEVLAGVNEQYF. CDR3 DNA: TGTGCCAGCAGTGAAGTTCTAGCGGGAGTCAACGAGCAGTACTTC.

CDR3 nucleotides: TGCGCCAGCAGCGCGACTAGCGGAGCTTACACCGGGGAGCTGTTTTTT. This codes for CASSATSGAYTGELFF. The rearrangement links TRBV5-1 to TRBJ2-2; 9 positions match TRBD2. The trim removed 4 bases at V and 3 bases at J, leaving 7 bases unmatched. The CDR3 spans 16 residues. Germline CDR1 is SGHRS and CDR2 is YFSETQ.

This clonotype has at least ten counts. The chain recombines TRBV5-1 with TRBJ1-4, with no clear D. The V gene's germline CDR1 is SGHRS and CDR2 YFSETQ. V shed 4 bases and J shed 5 bases, with 15 bases lying between them. The CDR3 covers 15 residues. The CDR3 DNA sequence: TGCGCCAGCAGCACCCTCCACGGGTCCAATGAAAAACTGTTTTTT. This translates into CASSTLHGSNEKLFF.

This clonotype came up a few times. This chain uses TRBV6-1 with TRBJ2-5, with unresolved D. Germline V gives CDR1 MNHNS, CDR2 SASEGT. The V end was cut by 3 bases, the J end by 5 bases, with 10 bases between. This CDR3 has 13 residues. In DNA form, the CDR3 reads TGTGCCAGCAGTGAGCTCTTCCGGGAGACCCAGTACTTC. This codes for CASSELFRETQYF.

This clonotype came up a few times. This chain joins TRBV5-8 and TRBJ2-1; 8 nucleotides align to TRBD1. The CDR3 length is 14 residues. The V segment lost 7 bases and the J segment 4 bases; nucleotides outside the gene matches: 7. CDR1 is SGHTS and CDR2 is YDEGEE in the germline V gene. The CDR3, as DNA: TGTGCCAGCCGGGCTACAGGGGGATACAATGAGCAGTTCTTC. It encodes CASRATGGYNEQFF.

The J gene is TRBJ2-7, the V gene TRBV6-1; D call uncertain. There are 17 residues in the CDR3. V lost 0 bases and J lost 3, with 18 bases in between. Per germline, CDR1 MNHNS and CDR2 SASEGT. Here the CDR3 reads CASSEAFSTFPVYEQYF. CDR3 nucleotide sequence: TGTGCCAGCAGTGAAGCCTTTTCGACATTCCCTGTCTACGAGCAGTACTTC.

This clonotype occurred a few times. The gene calls are TRBV6-2 or TRBV6-3 and TRBJ2-1, with D unresolved. CDR1 and CDR2 from the germline V gene are MNHEY and SVGEGT. CDR3 length: 16 amino acids. V was cut by 8 bases and J by 16 bases, with 33 bases left in between. The CDR3 nucleotides are TGTGCCAGCGCCCCGGCAGGCTGGGTATCCCTAGAAAGTGTTTTCTTC. As protein: CASAPAGWVSLESVFF.

The chain is built from TRBV5-1 and TRBJ2-1, with TRBD1 matching over 9 bases. CDR1 is SGHRS and CDR2 is YFSETQ in the germline V gene. V trimming: 5 bases; J trimming: 0 bases; junction bases outside the gene matches: 3. The CDR3 has 15 amino acids. The CDR3 loop is CASRGTGSSYNEQFF. The CDR3 DNA is TGCGCCAGCAGAGGGACAGGGAGCTCCTACAATGAGCAGTTCTTC.

Ten or more counts support this clonotype. The chain is built from TRBV21-1 and TRBJ2-2; the table's D call, TRBD2, has no DNA check behind it. TRBV21-1 is noted as a pseudogene. This CDR3 comprises 16 residues. This CDR3 is CASSNSIAGDGGELFF. The DNA of the CDR3 is TGTGCCAGCAGCAATTCAATAGCGGGGGATGGCGGGGAGCTGTTTTTT.

The chain links TRBV24-1 to TRBJ2-1; maybe TRBD1 (6 bases). The CDR3 spans 16 residues. Trimming cost V 4 bases and J 3 bases, with 15 bases left between them. Germline V lookup: CDR1 KGHDR, CDR2 SFDVKD. The CDR3: CATSDSTGSDYNEQFF. The DNA of the CDR3 is TGTGCCACCAGTGACTCCACAGGGTCGGACTACAATGAGCAGTTCTTC.

The genes are TRBV12-3 or TRBV12-4 and TRBJ2-1; no firm D call. Between the trimmed V and J ends, which lost 0 bases and 9 bases, there was a span of 15 bases. This CDR3 has 15 amino acids. The CDR3 DNA reads TGTGCCAGCAGTTTAGCGCTAATGGCAAGTCGTGAGCAGTTCTTC. Translated, it gives CASSLALMASREQFF.

This chain joins TRBV7-2 and TRBJ2-7; 7 nucleotides line up with TRBD2. From germline, CDR1 is SGHTA and CDR2 FQGNSA. Trimming cost V 2 bases and J 4 bases; bases outside gene matches: 14. This CDR3 is 17 amino acids long. DNA for the CDR3: TGTGCCAGCAGCTTAATGTGGTATGGCGGGAGTGTTTACGAGCAGTACTTC. Translated, it gives CASSLMWYGGSVYEQYF.

The V call is TRBV5-1, the J call TRBJ2-1; 11 positions match TRBD2. CDR3 length: 15 amino acids. The trim removed 5 bases at V and 6 bases at J, leaving 7 bases unmatched. CDR1 SGHRS and CDR2 YFSETQ come from the germline V gene. The CDR3 reads CASRRTSGSRNEQFF. The DNA of the CDR3 is TGCGCCAGCAGGCGGACTAGCGGGTCGCGCAATGAGCAGTTCTTC.